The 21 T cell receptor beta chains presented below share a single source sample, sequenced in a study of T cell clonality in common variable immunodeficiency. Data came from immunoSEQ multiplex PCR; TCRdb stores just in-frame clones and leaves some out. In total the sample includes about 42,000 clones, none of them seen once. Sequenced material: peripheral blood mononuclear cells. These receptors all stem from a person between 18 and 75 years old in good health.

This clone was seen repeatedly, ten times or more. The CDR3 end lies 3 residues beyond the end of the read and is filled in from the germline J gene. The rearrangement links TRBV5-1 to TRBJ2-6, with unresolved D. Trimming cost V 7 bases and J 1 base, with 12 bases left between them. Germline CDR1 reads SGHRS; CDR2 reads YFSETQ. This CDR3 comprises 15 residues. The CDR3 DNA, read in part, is TGCGCCAGCTCACCCCTAGGTTCTGGGGCCAACGTC. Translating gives CASSPLGSGANV. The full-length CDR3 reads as CASSPLGSGANVLTF.

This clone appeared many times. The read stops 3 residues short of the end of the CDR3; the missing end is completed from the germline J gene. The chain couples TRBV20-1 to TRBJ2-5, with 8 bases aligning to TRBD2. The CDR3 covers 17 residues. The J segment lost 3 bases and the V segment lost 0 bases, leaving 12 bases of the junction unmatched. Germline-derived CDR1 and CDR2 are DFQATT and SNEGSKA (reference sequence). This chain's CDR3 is CSARDSGGAGRKETQYF. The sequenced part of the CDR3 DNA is TGCAGTGCTAGAGATTCGGGGGGGGCAGGTCGAAAAGAGACC.

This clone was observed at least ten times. Partial CDR3 DNA: TGTGCCATCAGTGAGTCGGGGGGGAATCAGCCC. Translating it yields CAISESGGNQP. The full CDR3 protein is CAISESGGNQPQHF. J is TRBJ1-5 and V is TRBV10-3; TRBD1 might be the D (5 bases). The read finishes 3 residues shy of the CDR3 end, and the germline J gene is used to complete it. V lost 0 bases and J 4 bases, leaving 7 bases between the germline ends. This CDR3 is built from 14 residues. CDR1 is ENHRY and CDR2 is SYGVKD in the germline V gene.

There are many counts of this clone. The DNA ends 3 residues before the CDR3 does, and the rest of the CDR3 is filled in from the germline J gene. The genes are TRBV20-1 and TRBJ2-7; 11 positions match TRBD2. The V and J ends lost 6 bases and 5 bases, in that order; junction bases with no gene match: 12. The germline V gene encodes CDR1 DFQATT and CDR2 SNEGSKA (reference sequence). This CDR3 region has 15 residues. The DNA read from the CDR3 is TGCAGTGCCCCGGACTCCGGGACTAGCGGAAACGAG. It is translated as CSAPDSGTSGNE. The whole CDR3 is CSAPDSGTSGNEQYF.

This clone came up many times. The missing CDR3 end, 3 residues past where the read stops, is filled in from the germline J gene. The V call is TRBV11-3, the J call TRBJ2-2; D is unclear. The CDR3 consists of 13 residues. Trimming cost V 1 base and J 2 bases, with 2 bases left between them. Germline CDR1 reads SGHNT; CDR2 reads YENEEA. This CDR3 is CASSLVNTGELFF. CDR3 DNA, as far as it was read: TGTGCCAGCAGCTTAGTAAACACCGGGGAG. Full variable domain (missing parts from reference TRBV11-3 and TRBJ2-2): EAGVVQSPRYKIIEKKQPVAFWCNPISGHNTLYWYLQNLGQGPELLIRYENEEAVDDSQLPKDRFSAERLKGVDSTLKIQPAELGDSAVYLCASSLVNTGELFFGEGSRLTVL.

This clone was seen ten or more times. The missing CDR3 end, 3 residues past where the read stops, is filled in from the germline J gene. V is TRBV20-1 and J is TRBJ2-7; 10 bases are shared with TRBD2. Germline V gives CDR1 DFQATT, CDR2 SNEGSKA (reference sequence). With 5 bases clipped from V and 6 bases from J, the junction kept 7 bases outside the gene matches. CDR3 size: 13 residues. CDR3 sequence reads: CSASGTSAIEQYF. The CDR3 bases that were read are TGCAGTGCTTCCGGGACTAGCGCCATCGAG.

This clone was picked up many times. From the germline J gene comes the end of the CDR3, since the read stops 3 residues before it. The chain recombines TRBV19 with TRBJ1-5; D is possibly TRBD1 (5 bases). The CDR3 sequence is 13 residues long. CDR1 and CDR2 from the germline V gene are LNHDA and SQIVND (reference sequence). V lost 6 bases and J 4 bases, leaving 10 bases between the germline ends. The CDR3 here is CASRLDINQPQHF. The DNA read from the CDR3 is TGTGCCAGTAGGTTGGACATAAATCAGCCC.

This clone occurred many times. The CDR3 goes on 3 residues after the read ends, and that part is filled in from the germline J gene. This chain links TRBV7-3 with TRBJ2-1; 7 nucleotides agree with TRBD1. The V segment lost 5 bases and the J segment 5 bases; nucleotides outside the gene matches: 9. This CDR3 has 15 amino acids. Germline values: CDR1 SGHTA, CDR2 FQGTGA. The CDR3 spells CASSPDRRPHNEQFF. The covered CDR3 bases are TGTGCCAGCAGCCCGGACAGGCGACCCCACAATGAG.

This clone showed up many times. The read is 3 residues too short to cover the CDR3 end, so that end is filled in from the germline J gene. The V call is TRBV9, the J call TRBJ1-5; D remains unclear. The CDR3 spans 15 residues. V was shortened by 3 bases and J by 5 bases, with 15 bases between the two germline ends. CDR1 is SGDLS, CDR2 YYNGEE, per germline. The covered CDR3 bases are TGTGCCAGCAGCGCCCTCGGGGAGCGAGATCAGCCC. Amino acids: CASSALGERDQP. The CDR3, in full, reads CASSALGERDQPQHF. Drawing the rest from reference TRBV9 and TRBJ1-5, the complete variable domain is DSGVTQTPKHLITATGQRVTLRCSPRSGDLSVYWYQQSLDQGLQFLIQYYNGEERAKGNILERFSAQQFPDLHSELNLSSLELGDSALYFCASSALGERDQPQHFGDGTRLSIL.

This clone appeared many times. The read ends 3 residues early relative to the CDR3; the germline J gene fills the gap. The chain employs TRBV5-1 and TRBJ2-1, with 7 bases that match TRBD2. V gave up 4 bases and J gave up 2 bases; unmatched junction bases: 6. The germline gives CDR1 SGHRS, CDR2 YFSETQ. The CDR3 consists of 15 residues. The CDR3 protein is CASSITSGTYNEQFF. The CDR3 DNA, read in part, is TGCGCCAGCAGCATAACAAGCGGGACCTACAATGAG. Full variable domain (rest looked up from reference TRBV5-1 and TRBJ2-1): KAGVTQTPRYLIKTRGQQVTLSCSPISGHRSVSWYQQTPGQGLQFLFEYFSETQRNKGNFPGRFSGRQFSNSRSEMNVSTLELGDSALYLCASSITSGTYNEQFFGPGTRLTVL.

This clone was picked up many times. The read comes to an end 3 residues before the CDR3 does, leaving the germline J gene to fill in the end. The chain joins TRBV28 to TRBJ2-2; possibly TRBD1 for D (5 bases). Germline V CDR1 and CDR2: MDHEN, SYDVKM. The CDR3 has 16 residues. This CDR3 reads CASSPQPPRIGEKLFF. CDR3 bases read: TGTGCCAGCAGCCCCCAGCCACCCCGGATAGGGGAAAAG.

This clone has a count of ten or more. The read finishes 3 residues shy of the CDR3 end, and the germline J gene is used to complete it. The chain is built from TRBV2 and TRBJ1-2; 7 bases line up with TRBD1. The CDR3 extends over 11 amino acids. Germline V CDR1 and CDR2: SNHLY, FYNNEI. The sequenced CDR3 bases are TGTGCCAGCACCCCAGGACAGGTC. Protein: CASTPGQV. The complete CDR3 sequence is CASTPGQVYTF.

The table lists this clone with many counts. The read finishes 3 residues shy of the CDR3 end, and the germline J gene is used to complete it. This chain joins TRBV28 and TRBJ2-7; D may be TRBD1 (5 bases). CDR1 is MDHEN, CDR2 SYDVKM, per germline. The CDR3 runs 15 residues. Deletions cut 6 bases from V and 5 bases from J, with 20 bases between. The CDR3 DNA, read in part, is TGTGCCAGCAGCCCTATCGGCAGGGCCAGCAACGAG. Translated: CASSPIGRASNE. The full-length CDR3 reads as CASSPIGRASNEQYF.

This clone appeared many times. The covered CDR3 bases are TGTGCCAGCAGTGAATTTAGACAGATAAACTATGGC. Encoded protein: CASSEFRQINYG. Given in full, the CDR3 is CASSEFRQINYGYTF. This chain links TRBV2 with TRBJ1-2, with D tentatively TRBD1 (5 bases). The read terminates 3 residues before the CDR3 end, so the remaining end is supplied by the germline J gene. CDR3 size: 15 residues. Germline assignment: CDR1 SNHLY and CDR2 FYNNEI. Trimming cost V 2 bases and J 2 bases, with 12 bases left between them.

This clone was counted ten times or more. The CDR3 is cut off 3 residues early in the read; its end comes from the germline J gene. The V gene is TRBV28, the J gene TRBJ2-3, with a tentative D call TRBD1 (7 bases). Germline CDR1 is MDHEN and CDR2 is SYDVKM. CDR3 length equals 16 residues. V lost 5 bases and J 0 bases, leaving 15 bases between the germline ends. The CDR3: CASSRGDRPSTDTQYF. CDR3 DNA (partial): TGTGCCAGCAGTAGGGGGGACAGACCTAGCACAGATACG.

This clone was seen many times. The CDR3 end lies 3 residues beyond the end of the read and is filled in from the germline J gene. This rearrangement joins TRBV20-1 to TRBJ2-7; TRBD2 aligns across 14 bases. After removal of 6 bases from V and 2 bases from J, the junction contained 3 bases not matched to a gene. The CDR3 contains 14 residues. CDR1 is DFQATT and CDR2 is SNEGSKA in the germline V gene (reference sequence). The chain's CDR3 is CSASTSGRAYEQYF. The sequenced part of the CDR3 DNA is TGCAGTGCCTCGACTAGCGGGAGGGCCTACGAG.

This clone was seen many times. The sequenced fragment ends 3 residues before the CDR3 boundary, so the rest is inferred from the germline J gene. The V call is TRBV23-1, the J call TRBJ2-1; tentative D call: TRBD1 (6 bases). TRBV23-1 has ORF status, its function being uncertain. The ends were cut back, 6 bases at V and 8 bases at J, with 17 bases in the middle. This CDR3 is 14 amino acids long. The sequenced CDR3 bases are TGCGCCAGCAGCCAGACCACAGGGTTGGATGAG. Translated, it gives CASSQTTGLDE. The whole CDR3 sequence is CASSQTTGLDEQFF.

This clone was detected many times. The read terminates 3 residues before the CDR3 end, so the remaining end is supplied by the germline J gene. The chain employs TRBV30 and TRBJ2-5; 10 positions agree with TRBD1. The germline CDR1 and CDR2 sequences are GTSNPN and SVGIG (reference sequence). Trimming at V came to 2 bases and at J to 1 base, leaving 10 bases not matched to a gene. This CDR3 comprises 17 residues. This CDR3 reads CAWSTRDRGESQETQYF. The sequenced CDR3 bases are TGTGCCTGGAGTACCCGGGACAGGGGCGAGAGCCAAGAGACC. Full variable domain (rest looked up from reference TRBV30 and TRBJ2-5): SQTIHQWPATLVQPVGSPLSLECTVEGTSNPNLYWYRQAAGRGLQLLFYSVGIGQISSEVPQNLSASRPQDRQFILSSKKLLLSDSGFYLCAWSTRDRGESQETQYFGPGTRLLVL.

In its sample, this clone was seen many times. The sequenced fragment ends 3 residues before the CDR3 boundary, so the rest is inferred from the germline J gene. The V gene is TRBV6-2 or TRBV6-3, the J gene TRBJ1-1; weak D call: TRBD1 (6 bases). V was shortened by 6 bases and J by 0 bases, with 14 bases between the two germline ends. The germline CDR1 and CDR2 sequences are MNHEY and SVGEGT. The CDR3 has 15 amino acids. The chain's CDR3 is CASSPLGDMNTEAFF. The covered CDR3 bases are TGTGCCAGCAGCCCCCTGGGGGACATGAACACTGAA.

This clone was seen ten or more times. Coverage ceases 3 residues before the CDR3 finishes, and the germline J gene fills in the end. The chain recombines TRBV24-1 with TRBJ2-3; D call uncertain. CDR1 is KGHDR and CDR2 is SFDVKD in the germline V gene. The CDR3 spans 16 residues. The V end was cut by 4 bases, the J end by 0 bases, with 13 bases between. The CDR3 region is CATSDRGRDSTDTQYF. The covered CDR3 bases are TGTGCCACCAGTGACCGCGGAAGAGATAGCACAGATACG.

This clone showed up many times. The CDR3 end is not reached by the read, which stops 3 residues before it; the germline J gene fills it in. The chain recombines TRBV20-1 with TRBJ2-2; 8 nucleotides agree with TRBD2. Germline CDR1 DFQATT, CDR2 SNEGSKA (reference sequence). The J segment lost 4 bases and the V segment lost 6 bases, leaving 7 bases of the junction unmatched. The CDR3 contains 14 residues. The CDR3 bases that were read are TGCAGTGCCATACTAGCGGCATCCACCGGGGAG. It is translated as CSAILAASTGE. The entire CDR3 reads CSAILAASTGELFF.